This T cell receptor beta chain is from a study of T-cell reconstitution after alpha-beta-depleted transplantation in children listed by TCRdb under 2016. Broadly, across the study: Using TCR repertoire profiling, the study followed T-cell immune reconstitution in a quantitative way in children after TCRalphabeta/CD19-depleted allogeneic hematopoietic cell transplantation.

This clonotype was observed a few times. Its antigen is not yet known. No clone much larger than this one lies a single base away; base qualities are absent. Reading the label with the study, this specimen's treatment or condition is: allogeneic hematopoietic cell transplantation with graft depleted of TCRalphabeta T cells and CD19 B cells. The transplant recipients were children given TCRalphabeta/CD19-depleted allogeneic hematopoietic cell grafts. Germline trimming amounts to 6 bases on V and 2 bases on J, with 5 as the count of junction bases outside the gene matches. According to the germline V gene, CDR1 reads SQVTM and CDR2 reads ANQGSEA. The cysteine opens and the phenylalanine closes a CDR3 of 14 amino acids. Only the CDR3 DNA is retained, 42 bases long and in frame from the first base. Summary of the overall study and its limitations: Apparently early alphabetaT-cell count recovery about two months after transplant reportedly relied on only several hundred rapidly expanded clones derived from non-depleted graft cells. In some patients, the high TCRbeta diversity seen at day 60 was put down to recipient T cells and intrathymic progenitors that had survived conditioning. Over subsequent months, a decline in hyperexpanded clone frequencies was noted, and after one year, T-cell counts and TCRbeta diversity were mostly ascribed to newly produced T cells.

Library method: PCR. Sequencing relied on an Illumina HiSeq 2500. Molecular barcoding was employed in the preparation of TCR libraries, with unique molecular identifiers being used to normalize TCRbeta repertoire quantification. The public reads were reprocessed in TCRdb via fastp at Q25 and MiXCR, keeping in-frame beta chains. Identical CDR3 protein sequences are pooled into one entry, listed with their most common genes and DNA. This sample gives around 130,000 distinct CDR3 sequences in total; 9.7% of them show up just once. Around 24% of the sample goes to the ten largest clones. Source: PBMCs, mostly from graft donor cells, taken 180 days after TCRalphabeta/CD19-depleted stem cell transplant. This TCR came from a girl under three years old who had a stem cell transplant for combined immunodeficiency, so the T cells may come from the graft donor. The sequence joins TRBV29-1 to TRBJ2-1, with 9 bases matching TRBD1. The CDR3 reads CSVDRTGAYNEQFF. The nucleotide sequence reads TGCAGCGTCGACAGGACAGGGGCCTACAATGAGCAGTTCTTC.